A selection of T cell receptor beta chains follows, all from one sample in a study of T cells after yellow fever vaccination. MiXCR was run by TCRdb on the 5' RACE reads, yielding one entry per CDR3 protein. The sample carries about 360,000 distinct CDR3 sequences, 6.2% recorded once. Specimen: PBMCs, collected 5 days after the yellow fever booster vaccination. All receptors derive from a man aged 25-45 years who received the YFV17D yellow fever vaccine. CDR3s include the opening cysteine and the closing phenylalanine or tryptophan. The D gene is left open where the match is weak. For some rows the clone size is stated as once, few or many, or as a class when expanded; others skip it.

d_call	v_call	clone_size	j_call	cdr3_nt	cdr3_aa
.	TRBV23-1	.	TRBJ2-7	TGCGCCAGCAGTCACCAACGACGCTTACCATACTACGAGCAGTACTTC	CASSHQRRLPYYEQYF
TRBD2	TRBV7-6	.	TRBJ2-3	TGTGCCACCGCAGGGACTAGCGCTTCAGATACGCAGTATTTT	CATAGTSASDTQYF
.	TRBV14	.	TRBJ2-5	TGTGCCAGCAGCCAAGATATCTGGGGACAAGAGACCCAGTACTTC	CASSQDIWGQETQYF
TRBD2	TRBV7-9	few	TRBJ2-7	TGTGCCAGCAGCACCTGGACTAGTTCGGGCGAGCAGTACTTC	CASSTWTSSGEQYF
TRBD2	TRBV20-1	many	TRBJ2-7	TGCAGTGCCACCGAGCGGGGAGTTGACGAGCAGTACTTC	CSATERGVDEQYF
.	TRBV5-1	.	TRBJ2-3	TGCGCCAGCAGCGAGGGTAAAAAGCAGTATTTT	CASSEGKKQYF
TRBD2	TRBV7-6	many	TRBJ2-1	TGTGCCAGCAGCCGGCTACCAGCGGGGAACAATGAGCAGTTCTTC	CASSRLPAGNNEQFF
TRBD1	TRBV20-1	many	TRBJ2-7	TGCAGTGCTAGAGATCAGGACGGACAGGGCTACGAGCAGTACTTC	CSARDQDGQGYEQYF
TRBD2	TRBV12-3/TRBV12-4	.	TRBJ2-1	TGTGCCAGCACACTAGCGGGCCCACGTAATGAGCAGTTCTTC	CASTLAGPRNEQFF
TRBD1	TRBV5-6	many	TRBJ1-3	TGTGCCAGCAGTTCGAGGGGGCCTGGAAACACCATATATTTT	CASSSRGPGNTIYF
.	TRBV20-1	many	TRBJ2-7	TGCAGTGCTTCTCCCGGGACCCAAGCCCCCCAGCAGTACTTC	CSASPGTQAPQQYF
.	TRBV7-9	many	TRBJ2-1	TGTGCCAGCAGCCCACCGCCAAGGACTAATGAGCAGTTCTTC	CASSPPPRTNEQFF
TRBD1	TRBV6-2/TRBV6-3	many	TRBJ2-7	TGTGCCAGCAGTTTCAGACCATCCGGGACAGGGAACGAGCAGTACTTC	CASSFRPSGTGNEQYF
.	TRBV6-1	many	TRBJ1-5	TGTGCCAGCAGTGAAGGGGGCGATCAGCCCCAGCATTTT	CASSEGGDQPQHF
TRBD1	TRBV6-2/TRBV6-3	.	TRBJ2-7	TGTGCCAGCAGGGGGACAGAGAGGAACGAGCAGTACTTC	CASRGTERNEQYF
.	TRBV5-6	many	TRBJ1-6	TGTGCCAGCGGCTCGGGACGGCCCTATAATTCACCCCTCCACTTT	CASGSGRPYNSPLHF
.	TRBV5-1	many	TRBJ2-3	TGCGCCAGCAGCTTGTCAGGTTTCGGGAGCACAGATACGCAGTATTTT	CASSLSGFGSTDTQYF
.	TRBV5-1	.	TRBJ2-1	TGCGCCAGCAGCTTGGTTTCCGGGAACAATGAGCAGTTCTTC	CASSLVSGNNEQFF
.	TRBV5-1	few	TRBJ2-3	TGCGCCAGCAGCTTGGACAGGATCCCTAGCACAGATACGCAGTATTTT	CASSLDRIPSTDTQYF
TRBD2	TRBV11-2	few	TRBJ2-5	TGTGCCACCCAGCGCGGGGGGATTCAAGAGACCCAGTACTTC	CATQRGGIQETQYF
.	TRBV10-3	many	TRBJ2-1	TGTGCCATCAAGGGGCAGGGTGGGTTCAATGAGCAGTTCTTC	CAIKGQGGFNEQFF
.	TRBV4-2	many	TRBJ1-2	TGTGCCAGCAGCCAAGTAAAAGGCTATGGCTACACCTTC	CASSQVKGYGYTF
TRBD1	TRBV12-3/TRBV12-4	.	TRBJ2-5	TGTACCATCAGTTTAGTTGGACAGGGGGCCGCCATGAAAGAGACCCAGTACTTC	CTISLVGQGAAMKETQYF
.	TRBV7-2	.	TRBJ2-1	TGTGCCAGCAGTTCACAACTGGTTGAGCAGTTCTTC	CASSSQLVEQFF
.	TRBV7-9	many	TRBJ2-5	TGTGCCATCCCATCGGAGACCCAGTACTTC	CAIPSETQYF
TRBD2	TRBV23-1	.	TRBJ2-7	TGCGCCAGCAGTCGAATCGGGGGGGGGGTTTACTACGAGCAGTACTTC	CASSRIGGGVYYEQYF
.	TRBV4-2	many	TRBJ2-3	TGTGCCAGCAGCCAAGACGCCTTCACAGATACGCAGTATTTT	CASSQDAFTDTQYF
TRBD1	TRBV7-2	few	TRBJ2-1	TGTGCCAGCAGCATCGACAGGGGGAGCAACAATGAGCAGTTCTTC	CASSIDRGSNNEQFF
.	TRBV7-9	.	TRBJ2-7	TGTGCCAGCAGCACTCAACAGGGCTCCTACGAGCAGTACTTC	CASSTQQGSYEQYF
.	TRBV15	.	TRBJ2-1	TGTGCCACCAGCGAGTCCTCAATGAGTAGCGTCCTCAATGAGCAGTTCTTC	CATSESSMSSVLNEQFF
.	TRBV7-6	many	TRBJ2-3	TGTGCCAGCAGCTTAATTGGCGATACGCAGTATTTT	CASSLIGDTQYF
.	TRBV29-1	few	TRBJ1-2	TGCAGCGCCCTACCCCAGACTGGGTATGGCTACACCTTC	CSALPQTGYGYTF
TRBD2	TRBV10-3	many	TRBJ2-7	TGTGCCATCAGTGAGTCCGGGGCGGGGGGCCGGGGAGAGCAGTACTTC	CAISESGAGGRGEQYF
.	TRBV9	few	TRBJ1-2	TGTGCCAGCAGCGTAGGGACAGATGCCTATGGCTACACCTTC	CASSVGTDAYGYTF
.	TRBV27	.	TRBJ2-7	TGTGCCAGCAGTTTTCGGGCAGGGAGACCCTACGAGCAGTACTTC	CASSFRAGRPYEQYF
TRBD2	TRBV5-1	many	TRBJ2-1	TGCGCCAGCAGCTTTCTAGCGGGAGGGACGGATGAGCAGTTCTTC	CASSFLAGGTDEQFF
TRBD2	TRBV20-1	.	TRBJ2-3	TGCAGTGCTAGCGGGGGAGGGAGTAGCGATACGCAGTATTTT	CSASGGGSSDTQYF
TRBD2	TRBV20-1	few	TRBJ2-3	TGCAGTGCTCCCAAAGCGGGAGGTGGCACAGATACGCAGTATTTT	CSAPKAGGGTDTQYF
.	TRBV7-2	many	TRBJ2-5	TGTGCCAGCAGCTTAGTAGGCGGCACAAACCAAGAGACCCAGTACTTC	CASSLVGGTNQETQYF
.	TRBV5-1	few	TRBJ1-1	TGCGCCAGCAGCCCTCCTAGGATTGGGAACACTGAAGCTTTCTTT	CASSPPRIGNTEAFF
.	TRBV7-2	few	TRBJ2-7	TGTGCCAGCAGCTTATCAGGGATCCACGAGCAGTACTTC	CASSLSGIHEQYF
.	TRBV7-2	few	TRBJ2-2	TGTGCCAGCAGCTACGGGTTAACCGGGGAGCTGTTTTTT	CASSYGLTGELFF
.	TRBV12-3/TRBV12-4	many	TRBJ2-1	TGTGCCAGCAGTTTAGGACTACAGGGTCTAAATGAGCAGTTCTTC	CASSLGLQGLNEQFF
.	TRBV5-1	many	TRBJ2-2	TGCGCCAGCAGCGCTGACACATACACCGGGGAGCTGTTTTTT	CASSADTYTGELFF
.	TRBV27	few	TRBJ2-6	TGTGCCAGCAGTTTATCCCCCCGGGGACATGGGGCCAACGTCCTGACTTTC	CASSLSPRGHGANVLTF
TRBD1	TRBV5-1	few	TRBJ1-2	TGCGCCAGCAGCTTGGGACAGGGGCGTACCAATGGCTACACCTTC	CASSLGQGRTNGYTF
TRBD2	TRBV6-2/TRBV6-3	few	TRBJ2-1	TGTGCCAGCAGTTACTTCGGGACTAGCGGGAGGAGGGTGGCCTACAATGAGCAGTTCTTC	CASSYFGTSGRRVAYNEQFF
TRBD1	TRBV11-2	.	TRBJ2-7	TGTGCCAGCAGCTTAGTAGCCCGGACAGGGGGCTTTGTCGAGCAGTACTTC	CASSLVARTGGFVEQYF
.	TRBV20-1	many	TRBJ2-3	TGCAGTGCTAGTGAGGTAGACAGTGATACGCAGTATTTT	CSASEVDSDTQYF
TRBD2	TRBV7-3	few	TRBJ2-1	TGTGCCAGCAGCGCGGTAGCGGGTATGGTTGATGAGCAGTTCTTC	CASSAVAGMVDEQFF
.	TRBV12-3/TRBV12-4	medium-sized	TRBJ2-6	TGTGCCAGCAGGTTGGGGGCCAACGTCCTGACTTTC	CASRLGANVLTF
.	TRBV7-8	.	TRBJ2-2	TGTGCCAGCAGCTTAGCAGAGGGAGGAGCGTTGTTTTTT	CASSLAEGGALFF
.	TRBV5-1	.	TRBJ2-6	TGCGCCAGCAGCTTGTGGGAGTCGAGTAATGGGGCCAACGTCCTGACTTTC	CASSLWESSNGANVLTF
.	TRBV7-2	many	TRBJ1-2	TGTGCCAGCAGCCCAACCCCAGGGAATGGCTACACCTTC	CASSPTPGNGYTF
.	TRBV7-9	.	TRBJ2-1	TGTGCCAGCAGCTTCGTCGATAATGAGCAGTTCTTC	CASSFVDNEQFF
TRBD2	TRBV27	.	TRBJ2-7	TGTGCCAGCAGGAGACTAGCGGGAGGCTACGAGCAGTACTTC	CASRRLAGGYEQYF
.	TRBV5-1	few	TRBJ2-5	TGCGCCAGCAGCGCCCCCGGTCGATCAAAGGAGACCCAGTACTTC	CASSAPGRSKETQYF
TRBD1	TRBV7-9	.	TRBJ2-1	TGTGCCAGCAGCTTAGGACAGGGGCTCCCCAATGAGCAGTTCTTC	CASSLGQGLPNEQFF
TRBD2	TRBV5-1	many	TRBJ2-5	TGCGCCAGCAGCTCTACCGGGACTAGCGGGCAAGAGACCCAGTACTTC	CASSSTGTSGQETQYF